This T cell receptor beta chain was recovered during a study of shared T cell receptors in the human thymus. Using immunoSEQ multiplex PCR, the repertoire was profiled, and TCRdb retains in-frame clones only, with some absent. The data contain about 660,000 clones, approximately 89% of them seen just once; the ten biggest clones take up more than 0.009%. Germline assignment: CDR1 SGDLS and CDR2 YYNGEE. With 6 bases removed from V and 3 bases from J, the gap between germline ends came to 26 bases. CDR3 length: 18 amino acids. A further study also used this sample, focusing on human thymus T cells. That work contributes: All donors were healthy Finnish infants who were undergoing corrective surgery to treat congenital heart defects. Surgeons resected thymus tissue during corrective heart surgery. Blood and thymic repertoires both appeared biased in V and J gene usage. What related research reported was that thymic repertoires overlapped highly among unrelated individuals.

The genes are TRBV9 and TRBJ2-3, with D perhaps TRBD2 (7 bases). The sequenced material came from thymocytes. This TCR came from a boy under two years old with a congenital heart defect. The CDR3 is CASTPKDRRGPLTDTQYF. The CDR3 coding sequence is TGTGCCAGCACCCCAAAGGATAGGCGGGGGCCCTTAACAGATACGCAGTATTTT.